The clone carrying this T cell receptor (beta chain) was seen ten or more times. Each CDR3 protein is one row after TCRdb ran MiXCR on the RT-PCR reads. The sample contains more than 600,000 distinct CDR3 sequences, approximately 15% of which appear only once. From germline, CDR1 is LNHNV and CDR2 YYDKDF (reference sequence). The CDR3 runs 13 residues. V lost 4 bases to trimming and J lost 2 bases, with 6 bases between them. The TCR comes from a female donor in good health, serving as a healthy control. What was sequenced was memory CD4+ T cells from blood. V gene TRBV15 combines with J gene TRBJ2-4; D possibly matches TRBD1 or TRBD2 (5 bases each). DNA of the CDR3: TGTGCCACCAGCACGGGGCCCAAAAACATTCAGTACTTC. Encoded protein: CATSTGPKNIQYF.